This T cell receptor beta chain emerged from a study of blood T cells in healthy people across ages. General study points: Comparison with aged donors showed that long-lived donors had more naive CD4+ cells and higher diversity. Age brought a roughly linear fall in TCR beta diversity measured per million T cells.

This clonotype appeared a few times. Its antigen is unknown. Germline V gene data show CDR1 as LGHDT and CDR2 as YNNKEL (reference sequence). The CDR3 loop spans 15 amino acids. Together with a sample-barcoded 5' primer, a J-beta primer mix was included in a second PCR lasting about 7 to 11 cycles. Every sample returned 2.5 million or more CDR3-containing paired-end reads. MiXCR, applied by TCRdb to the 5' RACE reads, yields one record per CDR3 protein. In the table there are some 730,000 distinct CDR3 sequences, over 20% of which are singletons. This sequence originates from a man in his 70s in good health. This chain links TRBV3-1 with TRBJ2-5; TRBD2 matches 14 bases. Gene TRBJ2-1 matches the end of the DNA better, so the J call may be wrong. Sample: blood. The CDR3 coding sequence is TGTGCCAGCAGCCAAGGACTAGCGGGGGGGCAAGAGCAGTTCTTC. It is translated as CASSQGLAGGQEQFF.